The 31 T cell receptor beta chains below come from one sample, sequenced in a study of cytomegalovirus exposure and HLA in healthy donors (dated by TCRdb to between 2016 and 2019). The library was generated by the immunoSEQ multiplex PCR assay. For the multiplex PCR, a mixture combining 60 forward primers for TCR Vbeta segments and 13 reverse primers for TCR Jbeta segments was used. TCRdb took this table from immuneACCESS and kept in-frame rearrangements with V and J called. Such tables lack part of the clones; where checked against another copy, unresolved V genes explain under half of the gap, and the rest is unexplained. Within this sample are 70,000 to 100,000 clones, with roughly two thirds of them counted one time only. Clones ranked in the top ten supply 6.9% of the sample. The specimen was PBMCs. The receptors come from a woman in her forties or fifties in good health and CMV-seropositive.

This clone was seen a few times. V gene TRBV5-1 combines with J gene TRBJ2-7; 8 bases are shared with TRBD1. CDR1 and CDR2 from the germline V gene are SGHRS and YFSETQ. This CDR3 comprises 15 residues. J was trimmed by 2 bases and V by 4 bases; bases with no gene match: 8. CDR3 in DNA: TGCGCCAGCAGCGGGAAGGACAGGGACCCCTACGAGCAGTACTTC. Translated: CASSGKDRDPYEQYF.

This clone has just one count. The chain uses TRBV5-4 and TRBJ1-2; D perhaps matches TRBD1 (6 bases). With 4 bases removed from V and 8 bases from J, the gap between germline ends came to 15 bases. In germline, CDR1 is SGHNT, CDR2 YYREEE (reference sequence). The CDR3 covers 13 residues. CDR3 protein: CASSTNRAGGYTF. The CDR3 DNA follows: TGTGCCAGCAGCACAAACAGGGCAGGAGGCTACACCTTC.

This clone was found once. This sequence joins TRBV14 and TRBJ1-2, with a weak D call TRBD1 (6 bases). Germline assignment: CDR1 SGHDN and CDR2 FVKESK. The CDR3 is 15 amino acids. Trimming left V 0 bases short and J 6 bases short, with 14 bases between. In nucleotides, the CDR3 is TGTGCCAGCAGCCAAGATGGAGGCAGGGGCGATGGCTACACCTTC. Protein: CASSQDGGRGDGYTF.

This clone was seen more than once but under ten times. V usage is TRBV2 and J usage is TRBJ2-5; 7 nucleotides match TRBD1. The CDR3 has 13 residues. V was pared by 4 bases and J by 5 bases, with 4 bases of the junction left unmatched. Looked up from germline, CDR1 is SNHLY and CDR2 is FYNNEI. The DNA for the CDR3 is TGTGCCAGCAGTGTCGAGGGGGCTGAGACCCAGTACTTC. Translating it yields CASSVEGAETQYF.

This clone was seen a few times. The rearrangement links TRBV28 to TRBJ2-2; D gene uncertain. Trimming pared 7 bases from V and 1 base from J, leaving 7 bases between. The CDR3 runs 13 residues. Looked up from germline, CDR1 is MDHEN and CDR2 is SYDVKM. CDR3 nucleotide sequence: TGTGCCAGCATTAACAGGAACACCGGGGAGCTGTTTTTT. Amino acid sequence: CASINRNTGELFF.

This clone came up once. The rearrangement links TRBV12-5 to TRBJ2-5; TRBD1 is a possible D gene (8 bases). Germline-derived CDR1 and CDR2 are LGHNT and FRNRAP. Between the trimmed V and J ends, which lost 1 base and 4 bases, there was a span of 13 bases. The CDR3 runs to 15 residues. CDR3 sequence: CASGLDRGGAETQYF. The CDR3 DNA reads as TGTGCTAGTGGTTTGGACAGGGGGGGAGCAGAGACCCAGTACTTC. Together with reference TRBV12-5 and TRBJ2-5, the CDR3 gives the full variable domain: DARVTQTPRHKVTEMGQEVTMRCQPILGHNTVFWYRQTMMQGLELLAYFRNRAPLDDSGMPKDRFSAEMPDATLATLKIQPSEPRDSAVYFCASGLDRGGAETQYFGPGTRLLVL.

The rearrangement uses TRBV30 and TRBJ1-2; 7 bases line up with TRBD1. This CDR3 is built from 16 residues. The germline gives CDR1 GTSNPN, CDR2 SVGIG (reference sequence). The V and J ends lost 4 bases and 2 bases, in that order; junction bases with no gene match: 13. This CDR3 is CAWKPGQSLLNYGYTF. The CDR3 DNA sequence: TGTGCCTGGAAACCGGGACAGAGCCTCCTAAACTATGGCTACACCTTC.

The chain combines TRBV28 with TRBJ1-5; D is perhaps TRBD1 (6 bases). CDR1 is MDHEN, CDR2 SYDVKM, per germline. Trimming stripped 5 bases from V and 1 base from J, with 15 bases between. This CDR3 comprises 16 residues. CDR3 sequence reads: CASSQGGGWSNQPQHF. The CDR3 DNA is TGTGCCAGCAGTCAGGGAGGGGGTTGGAGCAATCAGCCCCAGCATTTT.

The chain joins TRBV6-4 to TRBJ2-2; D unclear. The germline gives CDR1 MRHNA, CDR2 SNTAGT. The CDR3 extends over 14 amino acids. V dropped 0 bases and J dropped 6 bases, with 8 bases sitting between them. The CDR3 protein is CASSDSETSGELFF. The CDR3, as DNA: TGTGCCAGCAGTGACTCTGAAACATCCGGGGAGCTGTTTTTT.

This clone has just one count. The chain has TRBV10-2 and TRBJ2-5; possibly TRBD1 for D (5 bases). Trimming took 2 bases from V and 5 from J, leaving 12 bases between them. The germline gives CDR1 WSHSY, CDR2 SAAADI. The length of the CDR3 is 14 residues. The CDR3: CASSEIGAVETQYF. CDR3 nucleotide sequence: TGCGCCAGCAGTGAGATTGGGGCCGTGGAGACCCAGTACTTC.

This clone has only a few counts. The CDR3 bases are TGTGCCTGGAGTCTGGACAGGGGCTACACCTTC. Encoded protein: CAWSLDRGYTF. This chain links TRBV30 with TRBJ1-2; 7 bases map to TRBD1. Per the germline V gene, CDR1 is GTSNPN and CDR2 is SVGIG (reference sequence). The CDR3 loop spans 11 amino acids. Germline trimming cut 2 bases from V and 8 bases from J; bases unmatched to any gene: 2.

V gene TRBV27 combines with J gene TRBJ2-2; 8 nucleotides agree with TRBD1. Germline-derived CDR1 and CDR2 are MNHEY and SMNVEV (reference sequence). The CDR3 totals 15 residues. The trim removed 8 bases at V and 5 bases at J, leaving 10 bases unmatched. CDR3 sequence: CASAIPRQGTGELFF. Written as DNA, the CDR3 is TGTGCCAGCGCCATCCCTCGACAGGGGACCGGGGAGCTGTTTTTT.

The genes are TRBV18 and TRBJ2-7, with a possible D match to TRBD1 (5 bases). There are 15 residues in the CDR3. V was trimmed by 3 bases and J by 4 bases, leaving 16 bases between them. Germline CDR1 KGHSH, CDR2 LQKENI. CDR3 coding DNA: TGTGCCAGCTCACCCCCAGCCACAGGATCGTACGAGCAGTACTTC. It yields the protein CASSPPATGSYEQYF.

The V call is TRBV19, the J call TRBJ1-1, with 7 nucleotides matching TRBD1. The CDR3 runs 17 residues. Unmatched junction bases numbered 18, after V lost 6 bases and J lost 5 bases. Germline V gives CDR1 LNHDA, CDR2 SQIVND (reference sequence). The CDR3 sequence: CASSFHLRGAGGTEAFF. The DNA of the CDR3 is TGTGCCAGTAGCTTCCATTTGAGGGGGGCAGGGGGGACTGAAGCTTTCTTT.

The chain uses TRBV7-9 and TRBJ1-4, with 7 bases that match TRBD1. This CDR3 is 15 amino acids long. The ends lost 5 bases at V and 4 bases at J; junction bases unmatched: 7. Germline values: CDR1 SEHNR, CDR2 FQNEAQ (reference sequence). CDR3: CASSRTGTDNEKLFF. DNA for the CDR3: TGTGCCAGCAGCAGAACCGGGACAGATAATGAAAAACTGTTTTTT.

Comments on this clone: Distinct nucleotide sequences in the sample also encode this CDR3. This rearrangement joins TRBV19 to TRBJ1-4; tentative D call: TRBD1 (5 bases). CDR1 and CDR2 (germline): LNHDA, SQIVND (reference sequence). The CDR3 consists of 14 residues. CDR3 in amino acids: CASGKTATYEKLFF. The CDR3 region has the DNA TGTGCTAGTGGGAAGACAGCGACCTATGAAAAACTGTTTTTT.

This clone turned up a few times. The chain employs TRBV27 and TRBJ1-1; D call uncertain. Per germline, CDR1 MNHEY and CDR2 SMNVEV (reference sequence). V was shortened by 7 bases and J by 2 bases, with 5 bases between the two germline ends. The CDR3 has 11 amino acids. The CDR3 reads CASKRNTEAFF. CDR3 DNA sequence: TGTGCCAGCAAGAGAAACACTGAAGCTTTCTTT.

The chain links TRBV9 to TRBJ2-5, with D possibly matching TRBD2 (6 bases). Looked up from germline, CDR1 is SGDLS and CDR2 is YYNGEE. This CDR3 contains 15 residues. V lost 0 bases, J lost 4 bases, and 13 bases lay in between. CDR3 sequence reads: CASSVEWGERETQYF. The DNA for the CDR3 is TGTGCCAGCAGCGTAGAATGGGGGGAGCGAGAGACCCAGTACTTC.

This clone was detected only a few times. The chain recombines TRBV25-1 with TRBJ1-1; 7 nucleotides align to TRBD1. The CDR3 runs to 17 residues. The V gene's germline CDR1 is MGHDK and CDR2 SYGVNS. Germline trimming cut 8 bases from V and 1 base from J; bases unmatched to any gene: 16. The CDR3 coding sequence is TGTGCCAGCTCTTCTACGACAGGGAAGAACGGGAACACTGAAGCTTTCTTT. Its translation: CASSSTTGKNGNTEAFF. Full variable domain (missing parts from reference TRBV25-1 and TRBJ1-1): EADIYQTPRYLVIGTGKKITLECSQTMGHDKMYWYQQDPGMELHLIHYSYGVNSTEKGDLSSESTVSRIRTEHFPLTLESARPSHTSQYLCASSSTTGKNGNTEAFFGQGTRLTVV.

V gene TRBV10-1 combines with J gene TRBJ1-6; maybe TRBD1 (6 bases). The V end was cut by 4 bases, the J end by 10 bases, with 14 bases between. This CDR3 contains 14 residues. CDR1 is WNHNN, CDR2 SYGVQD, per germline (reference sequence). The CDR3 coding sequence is TGCGCCAGCAGTGCGACAGGCTCCGGATCACCCCTCCACTTT. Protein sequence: CASSATGSGSPLHF.

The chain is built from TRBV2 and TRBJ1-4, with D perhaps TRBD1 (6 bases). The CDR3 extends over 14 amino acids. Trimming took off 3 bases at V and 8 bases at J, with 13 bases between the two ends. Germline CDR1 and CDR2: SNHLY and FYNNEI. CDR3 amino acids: CASSDRGRGEKLFF. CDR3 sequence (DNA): TGTGCCAGCAGTGATAGGGGGAGGGGAGAAAAACTGTTTTTT.

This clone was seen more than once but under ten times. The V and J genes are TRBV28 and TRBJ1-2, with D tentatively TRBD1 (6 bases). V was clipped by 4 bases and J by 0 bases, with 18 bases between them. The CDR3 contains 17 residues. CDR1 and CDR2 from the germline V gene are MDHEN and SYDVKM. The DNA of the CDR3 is TGTGCCAGCAGTTCTGCTACAGGGTGGGTCACTAACTATGGCTACACCTTC. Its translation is CASSSATGWVTNYGYTF.

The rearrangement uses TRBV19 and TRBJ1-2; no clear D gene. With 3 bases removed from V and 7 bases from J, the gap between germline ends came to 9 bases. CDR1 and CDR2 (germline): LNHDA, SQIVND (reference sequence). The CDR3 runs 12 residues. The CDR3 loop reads CASSIQEGGYTF. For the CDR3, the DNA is TGTGCCAGTAGTATTCAGGAAGGTGGCTACACCTTC.

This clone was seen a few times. The CDR3 here is CASSTTGGMGGTGELFF. The CDR3 nucleotides are TGTGCCAGCAGCACCACAGGGGGCATGGGGGGAACCGGGGAGCTGTTTTTT. V is TRBV7-6 and J is TRBJ2-2; 9 bases match TRBD1. Germline CDR1 is SGHVS and CDR2 is FNYEAQ. V was clipped by 5 bases and J by 5 bases; unmatched bases: 12. The CDR3 has 17 amino acids.

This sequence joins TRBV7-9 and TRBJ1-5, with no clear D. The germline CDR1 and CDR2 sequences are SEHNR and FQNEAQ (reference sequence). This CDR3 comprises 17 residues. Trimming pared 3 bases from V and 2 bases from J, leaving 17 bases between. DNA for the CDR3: TGTGCCAGCAGCTTCGGGAGGTCGAGTGTAGGCAATCAGCCCCAGCATTTT. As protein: CASSFGRSSVGNQPQHF.

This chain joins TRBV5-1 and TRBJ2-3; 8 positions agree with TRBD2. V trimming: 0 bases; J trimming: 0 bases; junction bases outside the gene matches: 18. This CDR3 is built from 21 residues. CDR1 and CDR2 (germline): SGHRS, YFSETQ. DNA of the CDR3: TGCGCCAGCAGCTTGGGCTATGGAGCGGGGGATTTATTAACTAGCACAGATACGCAGTATTTT. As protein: CASSLGYGAGDLLTSTDTQYF.

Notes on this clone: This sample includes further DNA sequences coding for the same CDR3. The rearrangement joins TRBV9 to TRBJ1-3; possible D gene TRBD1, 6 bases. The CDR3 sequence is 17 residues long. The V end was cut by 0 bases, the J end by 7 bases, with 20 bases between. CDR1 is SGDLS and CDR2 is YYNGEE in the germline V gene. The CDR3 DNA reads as TGTGCCAGCAGCGTAGCCACCACACGGGACACCCTGAACACCATATATTTT. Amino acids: CASSVATTRDTLNTIYF.

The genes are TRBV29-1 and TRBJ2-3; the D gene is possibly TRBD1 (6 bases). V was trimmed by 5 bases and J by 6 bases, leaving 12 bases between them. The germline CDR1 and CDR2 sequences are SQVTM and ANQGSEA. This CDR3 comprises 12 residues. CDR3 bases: TGCAGCGTTTATAGGGGGATGGATACGCAGTATTTT. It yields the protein CSVYRGMDTQYF.

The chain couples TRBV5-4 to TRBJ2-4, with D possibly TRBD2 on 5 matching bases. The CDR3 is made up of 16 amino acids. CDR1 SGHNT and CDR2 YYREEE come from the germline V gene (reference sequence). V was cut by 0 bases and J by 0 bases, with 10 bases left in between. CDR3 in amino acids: CASSLDGILAKNIQYF. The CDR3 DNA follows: TGTGCCAGCAGCTTGGACGGGATTCTAGCCAAAAACATTCAGTACTTC. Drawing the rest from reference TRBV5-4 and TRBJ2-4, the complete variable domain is ETGVTQSPTHLIKTRGQQVTLRCSSQSGHNTVSWYQQALGQGPQFIFQYYREEENGRGNFPPRFSGLQFPNYSSELNVNALELDDSALYLCASSLDGILAKNIQYFGAGTRLSVL.

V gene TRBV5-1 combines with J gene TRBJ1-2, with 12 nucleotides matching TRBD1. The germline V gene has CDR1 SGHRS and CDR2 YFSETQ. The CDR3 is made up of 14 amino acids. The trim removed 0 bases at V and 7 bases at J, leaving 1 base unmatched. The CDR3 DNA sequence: TGCGCCAGCAGCTTGGGGGACAGGGGGCTTGGCTACACCTTC. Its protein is CASSLGDRGLGYTF. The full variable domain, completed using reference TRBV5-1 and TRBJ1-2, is KAGVTQTPRYLIKTRGQQVTLSCSPISGHRSVSWYQQTPGQGLQFLFEYFSETQRNKGNFPGRFSGRQFSNSRSEMNVSTLELGDSALYLCASSLGDRGLGYTFGSGTRLTVV.

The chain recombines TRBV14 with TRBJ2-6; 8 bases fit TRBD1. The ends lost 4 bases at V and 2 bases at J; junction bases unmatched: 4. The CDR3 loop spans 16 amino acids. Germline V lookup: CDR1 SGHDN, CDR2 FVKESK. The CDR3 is CASSPDRGPGANVLTF. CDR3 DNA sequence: TGTGCCAGCAGCCCCGACAGGGGCCCTGGGGCCAACGTCCTGACTTTC.